One and the same sample provided the 25 T cell receptor beta chains below, sequenced in a study of CXCR3-negative and CXCR3-positive naive CD8 T cells. Which antigens these TCRs recognize remains unknown. All TRB cDNA libraries came from 5' RACE performed with UMI labels. TCRdb derives one entry per CDR3 protein from the 5' RACE reads, leaving out DNA. Its listing shows 150,000 to 180,000 distinct CDR3 sequences. The study's findings and limits: CXCR3-expressing naive cells carried TRB CDR3s more hydrophobic than those of CXCR3-negative naive cells.

Material for sequencing was naive CXCR3+ CD8+ T cells from blood. Documented subset: CD45RO-CCR7+CD27+CD95- naive CD8+ T cells expressing CXCR3 (TNR3+). The receptors here all came from a human donor in good health. Some clones in this sample may be carry-over from other donors' samples.

The rearrangement joins TRBV12-3 or TRBV12-4 to TRBJ2-5; TCRdb selects TRBD2, and the lack of DNA leaves this call unchecked. The CDR3 extends over 16 amino acids. CDR3 in amino acids: CASSILAGGHQETQYF.

This CDR3 is CASSLERGRETQYF. The rearrangement links TRBV5-1 to TRBJ2-5; TCRdb reports TRBD1, a call that lacks DNA to check it against. Germline CDR1 is SGHRS and CDR2 is YFSETQ. CDR3 length: 14 amino acids.

The J gene is TRBJ1-1, the V gene TRBV19; checking the TCRdb D call of TRBD1 is not possible without DNA. Germline V CDR1 and CDR2: LNHDA, SQIVND (reference sequence). CDR3 length: 15 residues. The CDR3 sequence: CASSTGDRGNTEAFF.

J is TRBJ2-7 and V is TRBV2; the TRBD2 assignment by TCRdb is unverifiable without DNA. The CDR3 loop spans 14 amino acids. Germline assignment: CDR1 SNHLY and CDR2 FYNNEI. The CDR3: CASSDAAADYEQYF.

V usage is TRBV4-1 and J usage is TRBJ2-1; the TCRdb D gene call, TRBD2, has no DNA to confirm it. The CDR3 has 15 residues. The germline V gene encodes CDR1 MGHRA and CDR2 YSYEKL. The CDR3 protein is CASSQASGGLDEQFF.

CDR3 residues: CSVRDSYNEQFF. The chain employs TRBV29-1 and TRBJ2-1; the TCRdb call, TRBD1, lacks DNA for checking. From germline, CDR1 is SQVTM and CDR2 ANQGSEA. The CDR3 is 12 amino acids.

J is TRBJ1-2 and V is TRBV28; TCRdb returns TRBD1, unconfirmable since there is no DNA. The CDR3 covers 15 residues. Germline V gene lookup returns CDR1 MDHEN and CDR2 SYDVKM. The CDR3 here is CASSSTGFSNYGYTF.

This CDR3 is CASSQVSVGVYNEQFF. The genes are TRBV4-1 and TRBJ2-1. The CDR3 is made up of 16 amino acids. Germline loops: CDR1 MGHRA, CDR2 YSYEKL.

The rearrangement uses TRBV30 and TRBJ1-1; TCRdb designates TRBD1, a call that cannot be tested without DNA. Per the germline V gene, CDR1 is GTSNPN and CDR2 is SVGIG (reference sequence). This CDR3 has 14 residues. CDR3 sequence reads: CAWSLRGLVTEAFF.

The CDR3 is CASSPFQSSYNEQFF. The chain joins TRBV14 to TRBJ2-1. The CDR3 is 15 residues long. Looked up from germline, CDR1 is SGHDN and CDR2 is FVKESK.

This chain connects TRBV7-9 to TRBJ2-4. Germline V gene lookup returns CDR1 SEHNR and CDR2 FQNEAQ (reference sequence). CDR3 size: 13 residues. CDR3 sequence: CASSLGGENIQYF.

The CDR3 loop is CASRLDRESYEQYF. The rearrangement uses TRBV28 and TRBJ2-7; the TRBD1 assignment by TCRdb is unverifiable without DNA. Germline V lookup: CDR1 MDHEN, CDR2 SYDVKM. The CDR3 spans 14 residues. Looking up the rest from reference TRBV28 and TRBJ2-7 gives the full variable domain: DVKVTQSSRYLVKRTGEKVFLECVQDMDHENMFWYRQDPGLGLRLIYFSYDVKMKEKGDIPEGYSVSREKKERFSLILESASTNQTSMYLCASRLDRESYEQYFGPGTRLTVT.

The chain links TRBV5-1 to TRBJ2-1; the TCRdb call, TRBD2, lacks DNA for checking. Germline V CDR1 and CDR2: SGHRS, YFSETQ. The CDR3 is 16 amino acids. CDR3 amino acids: CASSSPGLPPYNEQFF.

The chain has TRBV7-9 and TRBJ1-3. The CDR3 has 16 residues. The germline gives CDR1 SEHNR, CDR2 FQNEAQ (reference sequence). The CDR3: CASSLVEAWTGNTIYF.

The chain recombines TRBV7-9 with TRBJ2-2; as DNA is missing, the TRBD1 call by TCRdb cannot be tested. Germline loops: CDR1 SEHNR, CDR2 FQNEAQ (reference sequence). There are 16 residues in the CDR3. This CDR3 reads CASIPPPGESSGELFF. Combining the CDR3 with reference TRBV7-9 and TRBJ2-2 gives the whole variable domain DTGVSQNPRHKITKRGQNVTFRCDPISEHNRLYWYRQTLGQGPEFLTYFQNEAQLEKSRLLSDRFSAERPKGSFSTLEIQRTEQGDSAMYLCASIPPPGESSGELFFGEGSRLTVL.

The chain recombines TRBV24-1 with TRBJ2-1; the D gene TCRdb calls, TRBD1, cannot be checked with no DNA. This CDR3 is 15 amino acids long. Germline CDR1 reads KGHDR; CDR2 reads SFDVKD. The CDR3 sequence is CATSEDYRALNEQFF.

The chain recombines TRBV3-1 with TRBJ2-3; no DNA is available, so the TRBD1 call from TCRdb remains unchecked. The CDR3 has 16 residues. Germline lookup yields CDR1 LGHDT and CDR2 YNNKEL (reference sequence). This CDR3 is CASSQVSGGRADTQYF.

The CDR3 sequence: CASSPQTDSSYEQYF. The chain joins TRBV12-3 or TRBV12-4 to TRBJ2-7. CDR3 length: 15 residues.

The chain recombines TRBV7-9 with TRBJ2-5; TCRdb's D call, TRBD2, is unchecked because there is no DNA. CDR1 is SEHNR, CDR2 FQNEAQ, per germline (reference sequence). CDR3 length: 14 amino acids. The CDR3 here is CAVWDFPSQETQYF.

V is TRBV7-9 and J is TRBJ1-3; TCRdb names TRBD1, which stays unverified in the absence of DNA. This CDR3 contains 17 residues. Germline CDR1 reads SEHNR; CDR2 reads FQNEAQ (reference sequence). CDR3 in amino acids: CASSLSPPGTSGNTIYF. Full variable domain (remainder filled in from reference TRBV7-9 and TRBJ1-3): DTGVSQNPRHKITKRGQNVTFRCDPISEHNRLYWYRQTLGQGPEFLTYFQNEAQLEKSRLLSDRFSAERPKGSFSTLEIQRTEQGDSAMYLCASSLSPPGTSGNTIYFGEGSWLTVV.

The V gene is TRBV7-7, the J gene TRBJ1-5; TCRdb proposes TRBD1, but this gene call is untestable without DNA. The germline V gene encodes CDR1 SSHAT and CDR2 FNYEAQ (reference sequence). The CDR3 sequence is 16 residues long. CDR3 protein: CASSLSSGTVSQPQHF.

This chain links TRBV28 with TRBJ2-5; TCRdb designates TRBD1, a call that cannot be tested without DNA. The CDR3 spans 12 residues. CDR1 MDHEN and CDR2 SYDVKM come from the germline V gene. The CDR3 sequence is CASSPGWETQYF.

V usage is TRBV29-1 and J usage is TRBJ2-7; TCRdb names TRBD1, which stays unverified in the absence of DNA. Germline loops: CDR1 SQVTM, CDR2 ANQGSEA. The CDR3 consists of 15 residues. The CDR3 protein is CSVEKWVQGFYEQYF.

The chain recombines TRBV29-1 with TRBJ2-1; TCRdb gives TRBD1 as the D gene, but with no DNA this cannot be confirmed. The V gene's germline CDR1 is SQVTM and CDR2 ANQGSEA. The CDR3 spans 15 residues. The CDR3: CSAGTGRLHYNEQFF.

The gene calls are TRBV28 and TRBJ2-5; TCRdb indicates TRBD2, and absent DNA this call remains unverified. The CDR3 runs 17 residues. From germline, CDR1 is MDHEN and CDR2 SYDVKM. The CDR3 loop reads CASSSVTSSVFGKTQYF.